This TCR beta chain derives from a study of CD8+ T cells in alopecia areata. Treatment denoted: oral pan-JAK inhibitor, 5-10 mg twice daily. Study conclusions and caveats: Tofacitinib significantly lowered scalp clonality and expanded CD8+ clones among the top 100. Baseline CD8+ expansion's link to response remains uncertain, as there was one nonresponder.

A note on this clone: Its antigen remains unknown.

The authors extracted RNA and reverse transcribed it into cDNA as the sequencing template. Assay: immunoSEQ multiplex PCR; the TCRdb copy retains only in-frame clones and omits some. The top ten hold 0.95% to 1.5% of the sample, which has roughly 220,000 clones, more than 55% seen once. Germline-derived CDR1 and CDR2 are SGHTA and FQGNSA. The ends were cut back, 1 base at V and 2 bases at J, with 9 bases in the middle. The CDR3 covers 14 residues. Sequencing was performed on CD4+ T cells sorted from blood, taken between weeks 44 and 45, from a patient treated with tofacitinib. This receptor was taken from a human donor with alopecia areata. The chain recombines TRBV7-2 with TRBJ2-7; D is uncertain. CDR3 loop: CASSLEFTAYEQYF. DNA for the CDR3: TGTGCCAGCAGCTTAGAGTTCACAGCCTACGAGCAGTACTTC. The full variable domain, in which reference TRBV7-2 and TRBJ2-7 provide the parts outside the CDR3, is GAGVSQSPSNKVTEKGKDVELRCDPISGHTALYWYRQSLGQGLEFLIYFQGNSAPDKSGLPSDRFSAERTGGSVSTLTIQRTQQEDSAVYLCASSLEFTAYEQYFGPGTRLTVT.